The 22 T cell receptor beta chains below were found in one sample sequenced in a study of shared clonotypes between healthy human individuals. The repertoire was sequenced with immunoSEQ multiplex PCR; TCRdb's copy has only in-frame clones and lacks some. This table has some 2,000,000 clones, about 95% appearing once. Naive-designated CD8 cells lacked CD45RO, were positively enriched for CCR7, and omitted terminally differentiated effector memory CD45RA+ cells. Sequences were obtained from naive CD8+ T cells sorted from blood. The receptors derive from a man aged 18 to 30 in good health.

V is TRBV10-1 and J is TRBJ2-1, with 8 bases lining up with TRBD1. Germline-derived CDR1 and CDR2 are WNHNN and SYGVQD (reference sequence). V was pared by 0 bases and J by 15 bases, with 7 bases of the junction left unmatched. The CDR3 is made up of 13 amino acids. The CDR3 region has the DNA TGCGCCAGCAGTGAGTCGACCAGGGGGCCGGGGTTCTTC. It translates to CASSESTRGPGFF.

The CDR3 reads CASSGTPADTQYF. Written as DNA, the CDR3 is TGTGCCAGCAGCGGGACACCAGCAGATACGCAGTATTTT. The V call is TRBV7-9, the J call TRBJ2-3, with D perhaps matching TRBD1 (6 bases). CDR1 and CDR2 from the germline V gene are SEHNR and FQNEAQ (reference sequence). This CDR3 spans 13 amino acids. V lost 5 bases to trimming and J lost 4 bases, with 10 bases between them.

The chain recombines TRBV6-6 with TRBJ1-6; possible D gene TRBD1, 6 bases. The V gene's germline CDR1 is MNHNY and CDR2 SVGAGI (reference sequence). The CDR3 runs to 14 residues. V dropped 7 bases and J dropped 2 bases, with 9 bases sitting between them. The chain's CDR3 is CASKTGTYNSPLHF. The CDR3 bases are TGTGCCAGCAAGACAGGCACCTATAATTCACCCCTCCACTTT.

The gene calls are TRBV30 and TRBJ1-3, with D hard to call. The CDR3 has 13 amino acids. V lost 5 bases and J lost 0, with 8 bases in between. The germline V gene has CDR1 GTSNPN and CDR2 SVGIG (reference sequence). The CDR3 DNA is TGTGCCTGGGACCGAGCCTCTGGAAACACCATATATTTT. Its protein product is CAWDRASGNTIYF.

This sequence joins TRBV7-9 and TRBJ2-7, with D uncertain. This CDR3 is built from 11 residues. Between the trimmed V and J ends, which lost 2 bases and 6 bases, there was a span of 5 bases. The germline V gene has CDR1 SEHNR and CDR2 FQNEAQ (reference sequence). CDR3: CASSLYSEQYF. The CDR3 DNA reads as TGTGCCAGCAGCTTATATAGCGAGCAGTACTTC.

This chain joins TRBV7-6 and TRBJ2-7, with TRBD2 identical over 14 bases. Germline V gene data show CDR1 as SGHVS and CDR2 as FNYEAQ. The CDR3 is 17 amino acids. With V trimmed by 5 bases and J by 0 bases, 6 bases remained unmatched. The CDR3 DNA reads as TGTGCCAGCAGCCCGGGACTAGCGGGAGCGAGCTCCTACGAGCAGTACTTC. The encoded protein is CASSPGLAGASSYEQYF.

Only one count was recorded for this clone. The chain links TRBV2 to TRBJ1-3; no definite D call. CDR1 and CDR2 from the germline V gene are SNHLY and FYNNEI. The CDR3 extends over 15 amino acids. V lost 1 base, J lost 2 bases, and 9 bases lay in between. The CDR3 is CASSEGHWPGNTIYF. In DNA form, the CDR3 reads TGTGCCAGCAGTGAAGGGCATTGGCCTGGAAACACCATATATTTT.

The chain uses TRBV5-5 and TRBJ2-7; a weak D match, TRBD2 (7 bases). Germline lookup yields CDR1 SGHKS and CDR2 YYEKEE (reference sequence). The CDR3 is 13 residues long. V was shortened by 5 bases and J by 2 bases, with 11 bases between the two germline ends. In DNA, the CDR3 is TGTGCCAGCAGTCTCGGGGGGCCCTACGAGCAGTACTTC. Protein sequence: CASSLGGPYEQYF.

The rearrangement joins TRBV14 to TRBJ2-1; no clear D gene. The germline gives CDR1 SGHDN, CDR2 FVKESK. With 1 base removed from V and 4 bases from J, the gap between germline ends came to 11 bases. CDR3 length: 15 amino acids. The CDR3 loop reads CASSQGSGSYNEQFF. The CDR3 DNA reads as TGTGCCAGCAGCCAAGGGTCCGGAAGTTACAATGAGCAGTTCTTC. The complete variable domain, with remaining parts taken from reference TRBV14 and TRBJ2-1, reads EAGVTQFPSHSVIEKGQTVTLRCDPISGHDNLYWYRRVMGKEIKFLLHFVKESKQDESGMPNNRFLAERTGGTYSTLKVQPAELEDSGVYFCASSQGSGSYNEQFFGPGTRLTVL.

The V and J genes are TRBV28 and TRBJ2-5; 16 nucleotides align to TRBD2. The V gene end was trimmed by 5 bases and the J gene end by 2 bases; junction bases not matched to a gene: 2. This CDR3 spans 16 amino acids. CDR1 is MDHEN and CDR2 is SYDVKM in the germline V gene. This CDR3 reads CASSQGLAGGQETQYF. CDR3 bases: TGTGCCAGCAGTCAGGGACTAGCGGGGGGGCAAGAGACCCAGTACTTC. The whole variable domain, filled in from reference TRBV28 and TRBJ2-5, reads DVKVTQSSRYLVKRTGEKVFLECVQDMDHENMFWYRQDPGLGLRLIYFSYDVKMKEKGDIPEGYSVSREKKERFSLILESASTNQTSMYLCASSQGLAGGQETQYFGPGTRLLVL.

The gene calls are TRBV5-6 and TRBJ2-3; D is unresolved. Trimming pared 0 bases from V and 2 bases from J, leaving 16 bases between. Germline CDR1 is SGHDT and CDR2 is YYEEEE. This CDR3 comprises 17 residues. This chain's CDR3 is CASSLGHQESPTDTQYF. The CDR3 DNA sequence: TGTGCCAGCAGCTTGGGTCATCAGGAAAGCCCCACAGATACGCAGTATTTT.

The chain combines TRBV28 with TRBJ2-7; 10 bases map to TRBD1. With 6 bases clipped from V and 4 bases from J, the junction kept 3 bases outside the gene matches. In germline, CDR1 is MDHEN, CDR2 SYDVKM. This CDR3 contains 13 residues. The CDR3 DNA sequence: TGTGCCAGCAGCCGGGACAGGGGATACGAGCAGTACTTC. It is translated as CASSRDRGYEQYF.

This chain links TRBV5-4 with TRBJ2-7, with D unresolved. Trimming removed 4 bases at V and 0 bases at J, with 5 bases between. Germline CDR1 SGHNT, CDR2 YYREEE (reference sequence). This CDR3 spans 12 amino acids. The CDR3 here is CASSDRSYEQYF. The CDR3 DNA is TGTGCCAGCAGCGACCGCTCCTACGAGCAGTACTTC.

As to this clone: The same CDR3 can be traced to other DNA sequences in this sample. The chain employs TRBV4-1 and TRBJ2-7, with 8 bases matching TRBD2. The germline V gene encodes CDR1 MGHRA and CDR2 YSYEKL. The ends lost 0 bases at V and 4 bases at J; junction bases unmatched: 5. The CDR3 is 15 residues long. The CDR3 is CASSQDRGGLYEQYF. Here the CDR3 DNA reads TGCGCCAGCAGCCAAGATCGGGGGGGGTTGTACGAGCAGTACTTC.

This clone has more than one count but fewer than ten. The chain links TRBV5-4 to TRBJ1-2; D possibly corresponds to TRBD1 (5 bases). Germline CDR1 SGHNT, CDR2 YYREEE (reference sequence). V was cut by 7 bases and J by 0 bases, with 13 bases left in between. The CDR3 sequence is 14 residues long. The DNA for the CDR3 is TGTGCCAGCGGGGAGGGGACGGCTAACTATGGCTACACCTTC. Translation: CASGEGTANYGYTF.

This chain connects TRBV6-5 to TRBJ1-1, with 7 bases aligning to TRBD1. CDR3 size: 15 residues. From germline, CDR1 is MNHEY and CDR2 SVGAGI. Germline trimming cut 0 bases from V and 3 bases from J; bases unmatched to any gene: 4. CDR3 residues: CASSYSQGSHTEAFF. DNA for the CDR3: TGTGCCAGCAGTTACTCACAGGGGTCTCACACTGAAGCTTTCTTT.

CDR3 bases: TGCGCCAGCGACGACAGGGGACGGGTCTCAGAGACCCAGTACTTC. It specifies CASDDRGRVSETQYF. This chain connects TRBV10-1 to TRBJ2-5; 8 bases match TRBD1. CDR3 length: 15 residues. Germline V gene data show CDR1 as WNHNN and CDR2 as SYGVQD (reference sequence). The J segment lost 4 bases and the V segment lost 8 bases, leaving 12 bases of the junction unmatched.

Concerning this clone itself: One junction end does not reproduce the germline sequence, and a read error may be involved. V and J are TRBV2 and TRBJ1-5; no definite D call. Looked up from germline, CDR1 is SNHLY and CDR2 is FYNNEI. The CDR3 is 15 residues long. In DNA form, the CDR3 reads TGTGCCAGCAGCGAAGGGCCCGGGGATAATCAGCCCCAGCATTTT. This encodes CASSEGPGDNQPQHF.

V is TRBV7-6 and J is TRBJ2-7, with D unclear. V was pared by 5 bases and J by 4 bases, with 12 bases between. This CDR3 spans 13 amino acids. Germline CDR1 and CDR2: SGHVS and FNYEAQ. The CDR3 DNA reads as TGTGCCAGCAGCACAGAGATTGGGTACGAGCAGTACTTC. Translating it yields CASSTEIGYEQYF.

This clone was seen just once. The sample has other DNA sequences that encode this CDR3 too. In DNA, the CDR3 is TGCAGCGTTGAAGATCCAGGGAGCTCCTACGAGCAGTACTTC. This codes for CSVEDPGSSYEQYF. The chain couples TRBV29-1 to TRBJ2-7; D possibly uses TRBD1 or TRBD2 (5 bases each). CDR1 and CDR2 (germline): SQVTM, ANQGSEA. Trimming pared 0 bases from V and 0 bases from J, leaving 9 bases between. The CDR3 sequence is 14 residues long.

The chain couples TRBV4-3 to TRBJ1-2, with a weak D call TRBD1 (6 bases). Trimming stripped 0 bases from V and 3 bases from J, with 14 bases between. Germline CDR1 reads LGHNA; CDR2 reads YSLEER. CDR3 size: 16 residues. CDR3 loop: CASSQEPGAIDYGYTF. As DNA, the CDR3 is TGCGCCAGCAGCCAAGAACCGGGGGCAATAGACTATGGCTACACCTTC.

This rearrangement joins TRBV6-1 to TRBJ1-2; 11 positions match TRBD1. J lost 3 bases, V lost 8 bases, and 5 bases had no gene match. Germline V gene lookup returns CDR1 MNHNS and CDR2 SASEGT. The CDR3 has 14 residues. CDR3 region: CASAGQGVYYGYTF. The CDR3 DNA sequence: TGTGCCAGCGCGGGACAGGGGGTTTACTATGGCTACACCTTC.